Listed below are T cell receptor beta chains from one sample, sequenced in a study of T cell repertoires in cytomegalovirus infection. TCRdb reprocessed the reads via MiXCR and lists one record per CDR3 protein. The sample has about 500,000 distinct CDR3 sequences; about 33% are singletons. These TCRs' antigens remain unknown. The sequenced sample was cultured PBMCs, obtained from culture after CMV antigen stimulation. These receptors were collected from a human donor in good health (CMV status not recorded). Some clones in this sample may be carry-over from other donors' samples. Each CDR3 is given with its conserved first and last residue. A D gene is named only where the DNA matches it firmly. A row's size may be missing; if present it is once, few, many or a size class.

clone size: few; V gene: TRBV19; J gene: TRBJ1-2; D gene: TRBD1; CDR3 protein: CASSKQGADGYTF; CDR3 DNA: TGTGCCAGTAGTAAACAGGGGGCGGATGGCTACACCTTC
clone size: few; V gene: TRBV20-1; J gene: TRBJ1-1; D gene: NA; CDR3 protein: CSARVPDVTEAFF; CDR3 DNA: TGCAGTGCTAGAGTTCCGGATGTCACTGAAGCTTTCTTT
clone size: NA; V gene: TRBV6-8; J gene: TRBJ2-1; D gene: TRBD2; CDR3 protein: CATSQGTSGRLVF; CDR3 DNA: TGTGCCACCTCCCAAGGGACTAGCGGGAGGCTCGTCTTC
clone size: NA; V gene: TRBV25-1; J gene: TRBJ1-3; D gene: TRBD1; CDR3 protein: CASRPGQGPNRDTIYF; CDR3 DNA: TGTGCCAGCAGACCGGGACAGGGGCCCAATCGGGACACCATATATTTT
clone size: few; V gene: TRBV19; J gene: TRBJ2-1; D gene: NA; CDR3 protein: CATREGQYNEQFF; CDR3 DNA: TGTGCTACTAGGGAAGGACAGTACAATGAGCAGTTCTTC
clone size: NA; V gene: TRBV11-2; J gene: TRBJ2-5; D gene: TRBD1; CDR3 protein: CASSLDGDREETQYF; CDR3 DNA: TGTGCCAGCAGCTTAGATGGCGACAGGGAAGAGACCCAGTACTTC
clone size: NA; V gene: TRBV9; J gene: TRBJ2-5; D gene: TRBD2; CDR3 protein: CASSSGLAQYQETQYF; CDR3 DNA: TGTGCCAGCAGCTCCGGACTAGCACAGTACCAAGAGACCCAGTACTTC
clone size: NA; V gene: TRBV9; J gene: TRBJ2-1; D gene: NA; CDR3 protein: CASSVGGSSDEQFF; CDR3 DNA: TGTGCCAGCAGCGTAGGGGGCAGTAGTGATGAGCAGTTCTTC
clone size: NA; V gene: TRBV4-3; J gene: TRBJ1-4; D gene: NA; CDR3 protein: CASSQGRADRGEKLFF; CDR3 DNA: TGCGCCAGCAGCCAAGGGCGGGCCGACCGGGGTGAAAAACTGTTTTTT
clone size: NA; V gene: TRBV2; J gene: TRBJ2-1; D gene: TRBD1; CDR3 protein: CASSVGGPRSYNEQFF; CDR3 DNA: TGTGCCAGCAGTGTAGGGGGCCCGCGGTCCTACAATGAGCAGTTCTTC
clone size: NA; V gene: TRBV12-5; J gene: TRBJ2-5; D gene: NA; CDR3 protein: CASGLVIQETQYF; CDR3 DNA: TGTGCTAGTGGTTTGGTGATCCAAGAGACCCAGTACTTC
clone size: few; V gene: TRBV11-3; J gene: TRBJ2-3; D gene: TRBD2; CDR3 protein: CASSLVSGSGRLDTQYF; CDR3 DNA: TGTGCCAGCAGCTTAGTATCTGGGAGCGGGAGATTAGATACGCAGTATTTT
clone size: NA; V gene: TRBV19; J gene: TRBJ2-2; D gene: NA; CDR3 protein: CASAEGRNTGELFF; CDR3 DNA: TGTGCCAGTGCAGAAGGAAGGAACACCGGGGAGCTGTTTTTT
clone size: once; V gene: TRBV18; J gene: TRBJ1-1; D gene: TRBD1; CDR3 protein: CASSPRLGQGRTEAFF; CDR3 DNA: TGTGCCAGCTCACCACGGTTGGGACAGGGGAGGACTGAAGCTTTCTTT
clone size: NA; V gene: TRBV6-2/TRBV6-3; J gene: TRBJ2-1; D gene: TRBD2; CDR3 protein: CASSYLLAWNEQFF; CDR3 DNA: TGTGCCAGCAGTTACCTACTAGCGTGGAATGAGCAGTTCTTC
clone size: NA; V gene: TRBV28; J gene: TRBJ2-1; D gene: TRBD1; CDR3 protein: CASSLFRDRGGEQFF; CDR3 DNA: TGTGCCAGCAGTCTCTTCCGGGACAGGGGCGGCGAGCAGTTCTTC
clone size: few; V gene: TRBV19; J gene: TRBJ1-5; D gene: NA; CDR3 protein: CASSMAALTGTQPQHF; CDR3 DNA: TGTGCCAGTAGTATGGCAGCATTAACAGGGACCCAGCCCCAGCATTTT
clone size: NA; V gene: TRBV7-9; J gene: TRBJ2-1; D gene: NA; CDR3 protein: CASSLRTSSENEQFF; CDR3 DNA: TGTGCCAGCAGCTTAAGAACTAGCTCGGAGAATGAGCAGTTCTTC
clone size: NA; V gene: TRBV19; J gene: TRBJ2-5; D gene: NA; CDR3 protein: CASSMVQETQYF; CDR3 DNA: TGTGCCAGTAGTATGGTCCAAGAGACCCAGTACTTC
clone size: NA; V gene: TRBV6-6; J gene: TRBJ2-7; D gene: NA; CDR3 protein: CASSYSSVVRGNEQYF; CDR3 DNA: TGTGCCAGCAGTTACTCCTCCGTCGTAAGGGGCAACGAGCAGTACTTC
clone size: NA; V gene: TRBV7-2; J gene: TRBJ1-3; D gene: NA; CDR3 protein: CASSVGFSGNTIYF; CDR3 DNA: TGTGCCAGCAGCGTCGGTTTCTCTGGAAACACCATATATTTT
clone size: many; V gene: TRBV19; J gene: TRBJ2-6; D gene: TRBD1; CDR3 protein: CASRPGTGDPGANVLTF; CDR3 DNA: TGTGCCAGTAGGCCCGGGACAGGGGACCCTGGGGCCAACGTCCTGACTTTC
clone size: NA; V gene: TRBV6-1; J gene: TRBJ2-1; D gene: TRBD1; CDR3 protein: CASSPDRANNEQFF; CDR3 DNA: TGTGCCAGCAGTCCGGACAGGGCCAACAATGAGCAGTTCTTC
clone size: NA; V gene: TRBV18; J gene: TRBJ2-1; D gene: NA; CDR3 protein: CASSPPGGQEQFF; CDR3 DNA: TGTGCCAGCTCACCACCAGGAGGCCAGGAGCAGTTCTTC
clone size: few; V gene: TRBV12-3/TRBV12-4; J gene: TRBJ2-1; D gene: TRBD1; CDR3 protein: CASSTGTGVYNEQFF; CDR3 DNA: TGTGCCAGCAGCACCGGGACAGGAGTTTACAATGAGCAGTTCTTC
clone size: NA; V gene: TRBV4-1; J gene: TRBJ2-1; D gene: TRBD2; CDR3 protein: CASSSGTTAIAEQFF; CDR3 DNA: TGCGCCAGCAGTTCTGGGACTACCGCCATTGCCGAGCAGTTCTTC
clone size: few; V gene: TRBV7-9; J gene: TRBJ2-1; D gene: TRBD1; CDR3 protein: CASSRLNRGEQFF; CDR3 DNA: TGTGCCAGCAGCCGACTTAACAGGGGGGAGCAGTTCTTC
clone size: NA; V gene: TRBV28; J gene: TRBJ1-5; D gene: TRBD1; CDR3 protein: CASSQDRKNQPQHF; CDR3 DNA: TGTGCCAGCAGCCAGGACAGGAAAAATCAGCCCCAGCATTTT
clone size: few; V gene: TRBV28; J gene: TRBJ1-1; D gene: TRBD1; CDR3 protein: CASINDRATEAFF; CDR3 DNA: TGTGCCAGCATAAACGACAGGGCCACTGAAGCTTTCTTT
clone size: NA; V gene: TRBV5-4; J gene: TRBJ2-5; D gene: TRBD2; CDR3 protein: CASSLPGSSGSGETQYF; CDR3 DNA: TGTGCCAGCAGCTTGCCGGGGTCTAGCGGGAGCGGGGAGACCCAGTACTTC
clone size: NA; V gene: TRBV29-1; J gene: TRBJ1-1; D gene: NA; CDR3 protein: CSPKLQANTEAFF; CDR3 DNA: TGCAGCCCAAAACTACAGGCGAACACTGAAGCTTTCTTT
clone size: once; V gene: TRBV28; J gene: TRBJ1-5; D gene: NA; CDR3 protein: CASSRTQPQHF; CDR3 DNA: TGTGCCAGCAGTAGGACCCAGCCCCAGCATTTT
clone size: NA; V gene: TRBV7-2; J gene: TRBJ2-1; D gene: TRBD1; CDR3 protein: CASSSGQGAAEQFF; CDR3 DNA: TGTGCCAGCAGCTCAGGACAGGGGGCGGCAGAGCAGTTCTTC
clone size: few; V gene: TRBV18; J gene: TRBJ1-2; D gene: NA; CDR3 protein: CASSKTAGYGYTF; CDR3 DNA: TGTGCCAGCTCGAAGACAGCGGGGTATGGCTACACCTTC
clone size: NA; V gene: TRBV11-2; J gene: TRBJ2-3; D gene: TRBD1; CDR3 protein: CASSLARGQGNTDTQYF; CDR3 DNA: TGTGCCAGCAGCTTAGCCCGTGGACAGGGGAACACAGATACGCAGTATTTT
clone size: few; V gene: TRBV7-3; J gene: TRBJ2-2; D gene: NA; CDR3 protein: CASSPRERGRDTGELFF; CDR3 DNA: TGTGCCAGCAGCCCACGGGAAAGGGGAAGGGACACCGGGGAGCTGTTTTTT
clone size: NA; V gene: TRBV2; J gene: TRBJ2-1; D gene: NA; CDR3 protein: CASSDRMRVSSYNEQFF; CDR3 DNA: TGTGCCAGCAGTGATCGTATGCGAGTGAGCTCCTACAATGAGCAGTTCTTC
clone size: NA; V gene: TRBV7-2; J gene: TRBJ2-3; D gene: NA; CDR3 protein: CASSLDSSGDTQYF; CDR3 DNA: TGTGCCAGCAGCTTAGATAGTTCGGGCGATACGCAGTATTTT
clone size: few; V gene: TRBV4-1; J gene: TRBJ1-2; D gene: TRBD1; CDR3 protein: CASSQGQDYGYTF; CDR3 DNA: TGCGCCAGCAGCCAGGGACAGGACTATGGCTACACCTTC
clone size: few; V gene: TRBV4-1; J gene: TRBJ2-4; D gene: TRBD2; CDR3 protein: CASAGGGAKNIQYF; CDR3 DNA: TGCGCCAGCGCGGGGGGGGGGGCCAAAAACATTCAGTACTTC
clone size: NA; V gene: TRBV6-1; J gene: TRBJ2-7; D gene: TRBD1; CDR3 protein: CASSYRTGASYEQYF; CDR3 DNA: TGTGCCAGCAGTTATAGGACAGGGGCCTCCTACGAGCAGTACTTC
clone size: NA; V gene: TRBV12-3/TRBV12-4; J gene: TRBJ1-2; D gene: NA; CDR3 protein: CASSPGRRVNYGYTF; CDR3 DNA: TGTGCCAGCAGCCCGGGTAGGCGGGTTAACTATGGCTACACCTTC
clone size: few; V gene: TRBV5-4; J gene: TRBJ1-5; D gene: NA; CDR3 protein: CAMQGPYDQPQHF; CDR3 DNA: TGTGCCATGCAGGGGCCCTACGATCAGCCCCAGCATTTT
clone size: NA; V gene: TRBV24-1; J gene: TRBJ2-1; D gene: NA; CDR3 protein: CATSDRASAPGNEQFF; CDR3 DNA: TGTGCCACCAGTGATCGCGCTAGCGCACCGGGTAATGAGCAGTTCTTC
clone size: NA; V gene: TRBV19; J gene: TRBJ1-6; D gene: NA; CDR3 protein: CASQTGANNSPLHF; CDR3 DNA: TGTGCCAGTCAAACCGGGGCCAATAATTCACCCCTCCACTTT
clone size: few; V gene: TRBV12-3/TRBV12-4; J gene: TRBJ1-6; D gene: TRBD1; CDR3 protein: CASSFDREGYLHF; CDR3 DNA: TGTGCCAGCAGTTTTGACAGGGAGGGTTACCTCCACTTT
clone size: few; V gene: TRBV7-3; J gene: TRBJ2-2; D gene: NA; CDR3 protein: CASRPGPNTGELFF; CDR3 DNA: TGTGCCAGCAGACCGGGACCCAACACCGGGGAGCTGTTTTTT
clone size: few; V gene: TRBV6-5; J gene: TRBJ2-3; D gene: NA; CDR3 protein: CASKGRDTQYF; CDR3 DNA: TGTGCCAGCAAGGGTCGGGATACGCAGTATTTT
clone size: NA; V gene: TRBV27; J gene: TRBJ2-3; D gene: TRBD2; CDR3 protein: CASSLGTSILSTDTQYF; CDR3 DNA: TGTGCCAGCAGTTTAGGGACTAGCATACTTAGCACAGATACGCAGTATTTT
clone size: NA; V gene: TRBV11-2; J gene: TRBJ2-3; D gene: NA; CDR3 protein: CASSFALSLTDTQYF; CDR3 DNA: TGTGCCAGCAGCTTTGCACTCAGCCTCACAGATACGCAGTATTTT
clone size: NA; V gene: TRBV2; J gene: TRBJ1-5; D gene: TRBD1; CDR3 protein: CASLGTGSSNQPQHF; CDR3 DNA: TGTGCCAGCCTAGGGACAGGGAGCAGCAATCAGCCCCAGCATTTT
clone size: NA; V gene: TRBV27; J gene: TRBJ2-5; D gene: TRBD1; CDR3 protein: CASSSNRGLETQYF; CDR3 DNA: TGTGCCAGCAGTTCGAACAGGGGGCTAGAGACCCAGTACTTC
clone size: few; V gene: TRBV18; J gene: TRBJ1-1; D gene: NA; CDR3 protein: CASSSSEGVTEAFF; CDR3 DNA: TGTGCCAGCTCATCATCCGAAGGGGTCACTGAAGCTTTCTTT
clone size: few; V gene: TRBV7-6; J gene: TRBJ1-4; D gene: NA; CDR3 protein: CASSARRGPREKLFF; CDR3 DNA: TGTGCCAGCAGCGCCCGGAGGGGCCCGAGGGAAAAACTGTTTTTT
clone size: NA; V gene: TRBV24-1; J gene: TRBJ2-2; D gene: TRBD2; CDR3 protein: CATSGQGAGGPGELFF; CDR3 DNA: TGTGCCACCAGTGGCCAGGGAGCGGGAGGGCCCGGGGAGCTGTTTTTT
clone size: many; V gene: TRBV7-9; J gene: TRBJ1-2; D gene: NA; CDR3 protein: CASSFRTAYGYTF; CDR3 DNA: TGTGCCAGCAGCTTCCGGACAGCCTATGGCTACACCTTC
clone size: few; V gene: TRBV7-9; J gene: TRBJ2-5; D gene: NA; CDR3 protein: CASSLVADGETQYF; CDR3 DNA: TGTGCCAGCAGCTTGGTAGCGGATGGGGAGACCCAGTACTTC
clone size: NA; V gene: TRBV12-5; J gene: TRBJ2-1; D gene: NA; CDR3 protein: CASADPRLVSSNEQFF; CDR3 DNA: TGTGCTAGTGCCGATCCCCGACTAGTTAGTTCCAATGAGCAGTTCTTC